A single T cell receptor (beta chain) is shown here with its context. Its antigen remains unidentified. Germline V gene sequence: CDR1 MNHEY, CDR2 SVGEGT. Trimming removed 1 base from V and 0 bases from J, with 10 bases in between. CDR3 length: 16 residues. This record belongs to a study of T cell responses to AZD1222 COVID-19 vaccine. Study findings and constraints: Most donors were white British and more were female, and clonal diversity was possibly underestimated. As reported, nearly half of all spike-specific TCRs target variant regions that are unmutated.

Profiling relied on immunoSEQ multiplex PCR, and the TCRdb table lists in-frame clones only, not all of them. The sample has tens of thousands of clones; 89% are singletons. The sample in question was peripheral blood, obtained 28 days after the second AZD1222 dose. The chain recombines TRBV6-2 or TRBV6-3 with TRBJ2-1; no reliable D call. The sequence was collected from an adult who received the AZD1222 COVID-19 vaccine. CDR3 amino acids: CASSYWALGSYNEQFF. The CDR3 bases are TGTGCCAGCAGTTACTGGGCCTTAGGCTCCTACAATGAGCAGTTCTTC.